The entry below describes one TCR beta chain. What it binds is unknown. This could be a read error, since a much larger clone is one nucleotide away. The conserved final phenylalanine or tryptophan is absent from the CDR3, which likely points to a read error. TCRdb re-called the RT-PCR reads through MiXCR, storing one row per CDR3 protein. The table lists over 750,000 distinct CDR3 sequences, over 20% of them singletons. This sample is part of a study of response to subunit inactivated influenza vaccine. Overall study findings and caveats: T cells newly recruited by each seasonal influenza vaccination are few, the authors suggested.

Per the germline V gene, CDR1 is MDHEN and CDR2 is SYDVKM. The CDR3 is made up of 15 amino acids. With 6 bases clipped from V and 3 bases from J, the junction kept 10 bases outside the gene matches. The starting material was PBMCs from blood, obtained 4 to 6 days after vaccination. This clonotype originated in a man aged 45-65 years who received an inactivated influenza vaccine. The genes are TRBV28 and TRBJ2-5; 7 bases are a match to TRBD1. CDR3 residues: CASRGDGTAKETQYL. Here the CDR3 DNA reads TGTGCCAGCAGAGGTGACGGGACAGCCAAAGAGACCCAGTACCTC.